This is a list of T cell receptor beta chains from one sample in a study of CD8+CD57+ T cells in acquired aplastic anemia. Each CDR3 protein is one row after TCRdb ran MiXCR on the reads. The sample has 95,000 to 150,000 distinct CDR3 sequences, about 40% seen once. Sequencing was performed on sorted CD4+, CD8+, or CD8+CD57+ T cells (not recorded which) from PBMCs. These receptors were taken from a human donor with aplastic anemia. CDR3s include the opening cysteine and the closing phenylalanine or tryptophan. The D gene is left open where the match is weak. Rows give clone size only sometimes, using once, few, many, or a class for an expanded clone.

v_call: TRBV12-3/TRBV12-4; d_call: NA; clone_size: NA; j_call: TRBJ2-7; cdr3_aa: CASSFNEQYF; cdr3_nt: TGTGCCAGCAGTTTTAACGAGCAGTACTTC
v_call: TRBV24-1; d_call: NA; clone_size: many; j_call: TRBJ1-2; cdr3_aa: CATSDLRSFGGYTF; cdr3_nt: TGTGCCACCAGTGATTTGCGAAGTTTCGGAGGCTACACCTTC
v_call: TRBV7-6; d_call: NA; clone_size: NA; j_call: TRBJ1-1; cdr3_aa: CASSPPRGETEAFF; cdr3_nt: TGTGCCAGCAGCCCCCCGCGGGGGGAGACTGAAGCTTTCTTT
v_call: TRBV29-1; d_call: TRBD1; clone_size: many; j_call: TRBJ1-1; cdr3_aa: CSVLQGGNTEAFF; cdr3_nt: TGCAGCGTTCTCCAGGGGGGGAACACTGAAGCTTTCTTT
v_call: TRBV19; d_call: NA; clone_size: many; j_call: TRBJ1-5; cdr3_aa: CASSDRQPQHF; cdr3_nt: TGTGCCAGCTCCGATCGCCAGCCCCAGCATTTT
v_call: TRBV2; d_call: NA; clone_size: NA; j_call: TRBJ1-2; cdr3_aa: CAGGGNTDTQYGYTF; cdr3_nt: TGTGCCGGTGGGGGGAACACAGATACGCAGTATGGCTACACCTTC
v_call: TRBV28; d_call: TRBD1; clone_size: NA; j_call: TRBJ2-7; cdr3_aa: CASSLGQTFYEQYF; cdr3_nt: TGTGCCAGCAGCCTGGGACAGACCTTCTACGAGCAGTACTTC
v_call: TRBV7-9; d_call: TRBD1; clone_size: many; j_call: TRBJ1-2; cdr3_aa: CASSFGQGYGYTF; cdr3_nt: TGTGCCAGCAGTTTCGGACAGGGGTATGGCTACACCTTC
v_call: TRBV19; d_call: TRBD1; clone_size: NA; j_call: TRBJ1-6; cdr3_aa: CASSIRQGGNSPLHF; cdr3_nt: TGTGCCAGTAGTATCCGACAGGGCGGTAATTCACCCCTCCACTTT
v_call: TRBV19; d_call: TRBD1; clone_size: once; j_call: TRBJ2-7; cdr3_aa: CASSTGGHEQYF; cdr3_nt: TGTGCCAGTAGTACAGGGGGCCACGAGCAGTACTTC
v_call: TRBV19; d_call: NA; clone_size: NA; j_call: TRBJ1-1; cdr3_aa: CASGRPQGTEASF; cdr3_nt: TGTGCCAGTGGTAGACCTCAGGGGACTGAAGCTTCCTTT